This TCR beta chain was profiled in a study of cytomegalovirus exposure and HLA in healthy donors. Notes on the study in general: It was assumed in the presence/absence analyses that sequencing depth was roughly uniform across donors.

The V gene's germline CDR1 is MDHEN and CDR2 SYDVKM. Deletions cut 7 bases from V and 12 bases from J, with 15 bases between. This CDR3 region has 12 residues. At the time of sampling, donors were nominally healthy, though unrecorded immune exposures were likely. This PCR relied on a set of 60 Vbeta primers and 13 Jbeta primers. Clones were read by immunoSEQ multiplex PCR, and TCRdb kept only the in-frame ones, dropping some. Of about 280,000 clones listed, around nine tenths are singletons. As regards this clone: Its antigen is not identified.

The chain is built from TRBV28 and TRBJ1-4; possible D gene TRBD1, 5 bases. Sequences were obtained from PBMCs. The origin of this receptor is a woman aged 18-35 years in good health and CMV-seronegative. CDR3 loop: CASTLGTGELFF. The CDR3 DNA reads as TGTGCCAGCACCTTGGGGACGGGGGAACTGTTTTTT. Based on the CDR3 plus reference TRBV28 and TRBJ1-4, the full variable domain is DVKVTQSSRYLVKRTGEKVFLECVQDMDHENMFWYRQDPGLGLRLIYFSYDVKMKEKGDIPEGYSVSREKKERFSLILESASTNQTSMYLCASTLGTGELFFGSGTQLSVL.